These 10 T cell receptor beta chains came from one sample sequenced in a study of human T cells and chemical hapten exposure. Time point given: pre-sensitization, week 0. Treatment defined: therapeutic diphenylcyclopropenone sensitization with weekly scalp DPC. TCRdb used MiXCR to reprocess the RACE reads, holding one entry per CDR3 protein. The sample shows some 360,000 distinct CDR3 sequences, 5% to 6.5% of them seen only once. Sequenced material: whole blood, taken in connection with sensitization to the hapten diphenylcyclopropenone (DPC). The receptors come from a woman aged 50 to 60 with alopecia areata. Some clones in this sample may be carry-over from other donors' samples.

This clonotype has just a few counts. The chain is built from TRBV7-6 and TRBJ1-5, with D uncertain. This CDR3 comprises 13 residues. V shed 5 bases and J shed 7 bases, with 12 bases lying between them. Germline-derived CDR1 and CDR2 are SGHVS and FNYEAQ. The CDR3 loop reads CASSLSGEQPQHF. The CDR3 coding sequence is TGTGCCAGCAGCCTCTCCGGTGAACAGCCCCAGCATTTT.

The chain has TRBV7-6 and TRBJ2-3; 16 bases are shared with TRBD2. The V segment lost 2 bases and the J segment 5 bases; nucleotides outside the gene matches: 4. Germline V lookup: CDR1 SGHVS, CDR2 FNYEAQ. The CDR3 covers 17 residues. The CDR3 loop reads CASSLRGLAGGQDTQYF. CDR3 sequence (DNA): TGTGCCAGCAGCTTAAGGGGACTAGCGGGGGGGCAAGATACGCAGTATTTT.

This clonotype was counted between two and nine times. The chain joins TRBV10-3 to TRBJ1-2; tentatively, D is TRBD1 (5 bases). CDR1 is ENHRY, CDR2 SYGVKD, per germline. Trimming removed 4 bases at V and 8 bases at J, with 11 bases between. This CDR3 spans 12 amino acids. The DNA of the CDR3 is TGTGCCATCAGTGCAGGGAACGGGGGCTACACCTTC. Translated, it gives CAISAGNGGYTF.

There are many counts of this clonotype. The chain links TRBV29-1 to TRBJ2-7, with TRBD1 matching over 9 bases. Trimming at V came to 3 bases and at J to 4 bases, leaving 13 bases not matched to a gene. The CDR3 is 16 amino acids. Germline V gene data show CDR1 as SQVTM and CDR2 as ANQGSEA. The CDR3 loop is CSVEGVSDRGSYEQYF. The CDR3 DNA is TGCAGCGTTGAGGGGGTTTCGGACAGGGGTTCTTACGAGCAGTACTTC.

This clonotype has a count of ten or more. The chain uses TRBV7-6 and TRBJ1-5; TRBD1 matches 10 bases. Germline V lookup: CDR1 SGHVS, CDR2 FNYEAQ. The trim removed 3 bases at V and 9 bases at J, leaving 5 bases unmatched. This CDR3 contains 14 residues. The CDR3 reads CASSFGTGVGPQHF. CDR3 coding DNA: TGTGCCAGCAGCTTTGGGACAGGGGTTGGGCCCCAGCATTTT.

This clonotype was seen at least ten times. The chain combines TRBV6-1 with TRBJ2-7, with D perhaps matching TRBD1 (6 bases). Trimming stripped 1 base from V and 4 bases from J, with 8 bases between. The CDR3 loop spans 13 amino acids. Germline CDR1 and CDR2: MNHNS and SASEGT. CDR3 region: CASSEGTVYEQYF. The CDR3, as DNA: TGTGCCAGCAGTGAAGGGACAGTTTACGAGCAGTACTTC.

This clonotype has ten or more counts. The chain joins TRBV20-1 to TRBJ1-3; D may be TRBD1 (5 bases). Germline CDR1 DFQATT, CDR2 SNEGSKA (reference sequence). V was pared by 0 bases and J by 0 bases, with 18 bases between. CDR3 length: 18 amino acids. The CDR3 region has the DNA TGCAGTGCTAGAGATGGGGGAAAGACGCAAACCTCTGGAAACACCATATATTTT. Its protein product is CSARDGGKTQTSGNTIYF.

A few counts support this clonotype. V gene TRBV7-6 combines with J gene TRBJ2-3; D is undetermined. Germline V gives CDR1 SGHVS, CDR2 FNYEAQ. Trimming took 1 base from V and 3 from J, leaving 17 bases between them. The CDR3 loop spans 17 amino acids. The chain's CDR3 is CASSLDPDGASTDTQYF. As DNA, the CDR3 is TGTGCCAGCAGCTTAGATCCGGACGGTGCCTCTACAGATACGCAGTATTTT. Drawing the rest from reference TRBV7-6 and TRBJ2-3, the complete variable domain is GAGVSQSPRYKVTKRGQDVALRCDPISGHVSLYWYRQALGQGPEFLTYFNYEAQQDKSGLPNDRFSAERPEGSISTLTIQRTEQRDSAMYRCASSLDPDGASTDTQYFGPGTRLTVL.

This clonotype was seen ten or more times. The rearrangement links TRBV6-5 to TRBJ1-3; 7 bases agree with TRBD1. CDR1 is MNHEY, CDR2 SVGAGI, per germline. The CDR3 extends over 14 amino acids. V was clipped by 6 bases and J by 4 bases; unmatched bases: 6. The CDR3: CASSPQGHGNTIYF. The CDR3 bases are TGTGCCAGCAGCCCACAGGGGCACGGAAACACCATATATTTT.

A word on this clonotype: A much larger clone differs by one base, so this may be a read error. The chain couples TRBV6-6 to TRBJ2-1; the D gene is possibly TRBD2 (5 bases). Germline V gives CDR1 MNHNY, CDR2 SVGAGI (reference sequence). Between the trimmed V and J ends, which lost 0 bases and 6 bases, there was a span of 15 bases. CDR3 length: 16 amino acids. CDR3 nucleotides: TGTGCCAGCAGTTACTCTCCGAACCTCGGAGGCAATGAGCAGTTCTTC. This sequence encodes CASSYSPNLGGNEQFF.